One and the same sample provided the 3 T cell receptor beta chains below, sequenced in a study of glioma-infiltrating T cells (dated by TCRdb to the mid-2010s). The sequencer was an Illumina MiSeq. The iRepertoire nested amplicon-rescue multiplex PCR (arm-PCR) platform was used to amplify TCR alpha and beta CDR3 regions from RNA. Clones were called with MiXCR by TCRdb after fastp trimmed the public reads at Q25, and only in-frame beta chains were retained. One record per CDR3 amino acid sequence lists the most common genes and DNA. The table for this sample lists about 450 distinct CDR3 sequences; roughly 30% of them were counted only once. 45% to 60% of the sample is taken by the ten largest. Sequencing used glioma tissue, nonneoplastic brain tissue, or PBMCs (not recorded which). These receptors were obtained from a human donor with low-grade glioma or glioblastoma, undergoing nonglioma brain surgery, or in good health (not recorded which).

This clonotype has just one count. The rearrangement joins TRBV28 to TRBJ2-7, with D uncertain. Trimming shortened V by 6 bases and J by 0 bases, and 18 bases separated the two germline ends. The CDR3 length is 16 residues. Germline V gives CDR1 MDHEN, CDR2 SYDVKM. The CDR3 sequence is CASRTVWETGSYEQYF. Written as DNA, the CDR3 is TGTGCCAGCAGGACCGTTTGGGAAACGGGCTCCTACGAGCAGTACTTC.

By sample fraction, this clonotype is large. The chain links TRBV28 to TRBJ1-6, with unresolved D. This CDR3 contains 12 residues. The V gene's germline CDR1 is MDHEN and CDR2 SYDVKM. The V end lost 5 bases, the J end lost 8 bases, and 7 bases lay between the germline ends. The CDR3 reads CASSPAHSPLHF. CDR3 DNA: TGTGCCAGCAGTCCTGCCCATTCACCCCTCCACTTT.

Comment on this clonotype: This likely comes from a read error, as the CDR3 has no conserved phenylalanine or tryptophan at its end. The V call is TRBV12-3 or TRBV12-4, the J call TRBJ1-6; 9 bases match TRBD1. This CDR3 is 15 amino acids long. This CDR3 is CASRPPGQGNSLLHS. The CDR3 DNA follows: TGTGCCAGCAGACCTCCGGGACAGGGTAATTCACTCCTCCACTCT.